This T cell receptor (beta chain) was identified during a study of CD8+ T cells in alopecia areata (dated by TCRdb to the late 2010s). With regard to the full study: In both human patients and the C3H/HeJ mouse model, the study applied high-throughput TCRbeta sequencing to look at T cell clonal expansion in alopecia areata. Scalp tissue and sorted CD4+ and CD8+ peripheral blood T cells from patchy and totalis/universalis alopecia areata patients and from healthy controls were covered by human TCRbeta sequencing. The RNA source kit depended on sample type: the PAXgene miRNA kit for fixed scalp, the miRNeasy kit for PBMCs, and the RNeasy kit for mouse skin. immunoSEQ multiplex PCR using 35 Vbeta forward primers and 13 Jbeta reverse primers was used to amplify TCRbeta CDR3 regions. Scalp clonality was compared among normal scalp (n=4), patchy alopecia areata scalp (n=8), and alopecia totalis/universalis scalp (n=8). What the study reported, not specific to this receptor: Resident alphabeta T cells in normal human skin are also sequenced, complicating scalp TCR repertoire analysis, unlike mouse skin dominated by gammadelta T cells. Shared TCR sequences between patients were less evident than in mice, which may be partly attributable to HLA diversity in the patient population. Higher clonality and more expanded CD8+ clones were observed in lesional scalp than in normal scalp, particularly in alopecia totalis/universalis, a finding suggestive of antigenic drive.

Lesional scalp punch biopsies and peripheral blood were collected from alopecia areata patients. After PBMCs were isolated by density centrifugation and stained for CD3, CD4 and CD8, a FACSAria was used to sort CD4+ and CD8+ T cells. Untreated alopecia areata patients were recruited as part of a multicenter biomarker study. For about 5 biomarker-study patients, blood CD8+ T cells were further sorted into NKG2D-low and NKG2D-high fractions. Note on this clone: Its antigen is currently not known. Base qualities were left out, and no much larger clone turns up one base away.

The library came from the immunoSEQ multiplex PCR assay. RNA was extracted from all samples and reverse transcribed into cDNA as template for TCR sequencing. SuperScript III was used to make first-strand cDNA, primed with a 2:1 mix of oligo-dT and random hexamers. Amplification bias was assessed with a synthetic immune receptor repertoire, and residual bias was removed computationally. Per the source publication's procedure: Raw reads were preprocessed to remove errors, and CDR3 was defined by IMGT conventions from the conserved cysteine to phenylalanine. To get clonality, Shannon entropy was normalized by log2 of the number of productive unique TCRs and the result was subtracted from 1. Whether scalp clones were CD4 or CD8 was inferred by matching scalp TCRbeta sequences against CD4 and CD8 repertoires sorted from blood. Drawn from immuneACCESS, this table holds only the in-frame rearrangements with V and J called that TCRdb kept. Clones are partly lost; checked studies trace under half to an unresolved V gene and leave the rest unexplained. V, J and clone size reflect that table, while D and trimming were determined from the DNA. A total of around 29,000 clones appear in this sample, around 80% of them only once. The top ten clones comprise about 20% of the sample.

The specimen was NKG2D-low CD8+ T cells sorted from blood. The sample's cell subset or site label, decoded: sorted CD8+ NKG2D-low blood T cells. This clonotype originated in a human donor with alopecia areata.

CDR3 loop: CASSQTSGEVTDTQYF. The bases read TGCGCCAGCAGCCAGACCTCGGGAGAGGTCACAGATACGCAGTATTTT. Recombination linked TRBV4-1 to TRBJ2-3; a weak D assignment points to TRBD2 (6 bases agree). CDR1 and CDR2 (MGHRA, YSYEKL) derive from the germline V gene. Its CDR3 holds 16 amino acids, cysteine through phenylalanine. Only the CDR3 portion is preserved as DNA: 48 bases, with reading frame beginning at the first base. Trimming costs V 3 bases and J 2 bases, and their ends lie 15 bases apart.